A selection of T cell receptor beta chains follows, all from one sample in a study of cytomegalovirus exposure and HLA in healthy donors. The method was immunoSEQ multiplex PCR; TCRdb's version includes in-frame clones alone and lacks a portion of them. The table includes about 130,000 clones, less than 80% detected once. Sequences were obtained from PBMCs. The source is a man aged 35 to 55 in good health and CMV-seropositive. Each CDR3 is given with its conserved first and last residue. A D gene is named only where the DNA matches it firmly. Some rows mark clone size as missing; the rest say once, few, many or name a class of expanded clone.

V gene,clone size,J gene,D gene,CDR3 DNA,CDR3 protein
TRBV9,.,TRBJ2-5,.,TGTGCCAGCAGCGTATTCGACAGCGAGACCCAGTACTTC,CASSVFDSETQYF
TRBV5-4,.,TRBJ2-3,TRBD1,TGTGCCAGCAGCTTGGGGGGGACAGAGTCAGATACGCAGTATTTT,CASSLGGTESDTQYF
TRBV28,.,TRBJ1-1,TRBD1,TGTGCCAGCAGTACGACAGGGGACCGGAAAGCTTTCTTT,CASSTTGDRKAFF
TRBV6-6,.,TRBJ2-3,.,TGTGCCAGCAGTACCCTGAGGGAGCTCACAGATACGCAGTATTTT,CASSTLRELTDTQYF
TRBV4-1,.,TRBJ2-1,TRBD2,TGCGCCAGCAGCCAAGTGGCGGGGGGGAATGAGCAGTTCTTC,CASSQVAGGNEQFF
TRBV6-4,.,TRBJ1-2,.,TGTGCCAGCAGTGACTCCACAGGGAGTTCAGGCTACACCTTC,CASSDSTGSSGYTF
TRBV7-2,.,TRBJ1-2,.,TGTGCCAGCAGCTTAGCGCGGGTGAGCTATGGCTACACCTTC,CASSLARVSYGYTF
TRBV7-6,.,TRBJ2-1,TRBD1,TGTGCCAGCAGCTCCTCCTTCCTTCCGGGACAGGGGGCGTACAATGAGCAGTTCTTC,CASSSSFLPGQGAYNEQFF
TRBV30,.,TRBJ2-3,.,TGTGCCTGGAGTGTATTTTTTTCAGGGACAGATACGCAGTATTTT,CAWSVFFSGTDTQYF
TRBV27,.,TRBJ2-7,.,TGTGCCACCAGTCGGCTAGCTGACACCTACGAGCAGTACTTC,CATSRLADTYEQYF
TRBV5-4,once,TRBJ2-3,TRBD2,TGTGCCAGCAGCACGCCTCTAGCGGGAGGATCAGATACGCAGTATTTT,CASSTPLAGGSDTQYF
TRBV9,.,TRBJ1-2,TRBD1,TGTGCCAGCAGCACTATATACCGGGACAGCCCTCTAGGGAGCTATGGCTACACCTTC,CASSTIYRDSPLGSYGYTF
TRBV11-2,.,TRBJ1-3,TRBD1,TGTGCCAGCAGCTTGACGACAGGGAGCTCTGGAAACACCATATATTTT,CASSLTTGSSGNTIYF
TRBV11-2,.,TRBJ2-2,TRBD2,TGTGCCAGCAGCCAGAGGGTACTAGCGGGAGCCGGGGAGCTGTTTTTT,CASSQRVLAGAGELFF
TRBV2,.,TRBJ2-5,TRBD2,TGTGCCAGCAGGCCTACTAGCGGGCCGGAGACCCAGTACTTC,CASRPTSGPETQYF
TRBV7-9,.,TRBJ2-3,.,TGTGCCAGCAGCCTGACACTCAGCACAGATACGCAGTATTTT,CASSLTLSTDTQYF
TRBV27,.,TRBJ1-2,.,TGTGCCAGCAGTTTAAGGCGGGCCTATGGCTACACCTTC,CASSLRRAYGYTF
TRBV7-9,.,TRBJ2-7,.,TGTGCCAGCACCTCTCTACGGGGCGAGCAGTACTTC,CASTSLRGEQYF
TRBV30,.,TRBJ2-2,.,TGTGCCTGGGATCTAGCTGGGCGGGGCGGGGAGCTGTTTTTT,CAWDLAGRGGELFF
TRBV5-1,.,TRBJ1-1,TRBD1,TGCGCCAGCAGCTTGTCGGGACAGGGTTGGACTGAAGCTTTCTTT,CASSLSGQGWTEAFF
TRBV5-6,.,TRBJ1-5,.,TGTGCCAGCAGCTTGTGGGACCGGAGGGACAATCAGCCCCAGCATTTT,CASSLWDRRDNQPQHF
TRBV7-2,.,TRBJ2-5,TRBD1,TGTGCCAGCAGCTTATTTGGGGGACAGGGAGGGTCCCAGTACTTC,CASSLFGGQGGSQYF
TRBV5-1,.,TRBJ2-7,.,TGCGCCAGCAGCTTGGTAGACGGGACCTACGAGCAGTACTTC,CASSLVDGTYEQYF
TRBV28,.,TRBJ1-2,.,TGTGCCAGCGGCTATGCGGCGGTCCCCGGCTACACCTTC,CASGYAAVPGYTF
TRBV10-3,.,TRBJ2-5,TRBD2,TGTGCCATCAGTGGAGGGACTAGCGGGAGAGCTTACCAAGAGACCCAGTACTTC,CAISGGTSGRAYQETQYF
TRBV28,.,TRBJ2-7,.,TGTGCCAGTCGACAGGGAGGCTACGAGCAGTACTTC,CASRQGGYEQYF
TRBV28,.,TRBJ1-4,.,TGTGCCAGCAGTTCAAGGGGAGAAAAACTGTTTTTT,CASSSRGEKLFF
TRBV10-1,.,TRBJ1-4,.,TGCGCCAGCAGTGACACGGGAGGGCCTGAAAAACTGTTTTTT,CASSDTGGPEKLFF
TRBV29-1,.,TRBJ2-3,TRBD1,TGCAGCGTACGGGGGACAGGGACCACAGATACGCAGTATTTT,CSVRGTGTTDTQYF
TRBV28,.,TRBJ1-3,.,TGTGCCAGCAGTTTACCAGGGAGAAACACCATATATTTT,CASSLPGRNTIYF
TRBV30,.,TRBJ1-5,TRBD1,TGTGCCTGGAGTAGTACAGGGGGCTATCGTCAGCCCCAGCATTTT,CAWSSTGGYRQPQHF
TRBV10-1,few,TRBJ2-1,TRBD1,TGCGCCAGCAGTGAGAGACAGGGGGTTCCCTACAATGAGCAGTTCTTC,CASSERQGVPYNEQFF
TRBV15,.,TRBJ1-4,.,TGTGCCACCAGCAGAAAAACAGGGACCAAGAATGAAAAACTGTTTTTT,CATSRKTGTKNEKLFF
TRBV21-1,.,TRBJ2-7,.,TGTGCCAGCAGCAAGTGGCCTAGCGGGCCATACGAGCAGTACTTC,CASSKWPSGPYEQYF
TRBV6-5,.,TRBJ1-2,.,TGTGCCAGCACACGCCGGGGGGATCTCCCGGATGGCTACACCTTC,CASTRRGDLPDGYTF
TRBV5-1,.,TRBJ2-7,TRBD2,TGCGCCAGCAACCCGGCTAGCGGGACCTACGAGCAGTACTTC,CASNPASGTYEQYF